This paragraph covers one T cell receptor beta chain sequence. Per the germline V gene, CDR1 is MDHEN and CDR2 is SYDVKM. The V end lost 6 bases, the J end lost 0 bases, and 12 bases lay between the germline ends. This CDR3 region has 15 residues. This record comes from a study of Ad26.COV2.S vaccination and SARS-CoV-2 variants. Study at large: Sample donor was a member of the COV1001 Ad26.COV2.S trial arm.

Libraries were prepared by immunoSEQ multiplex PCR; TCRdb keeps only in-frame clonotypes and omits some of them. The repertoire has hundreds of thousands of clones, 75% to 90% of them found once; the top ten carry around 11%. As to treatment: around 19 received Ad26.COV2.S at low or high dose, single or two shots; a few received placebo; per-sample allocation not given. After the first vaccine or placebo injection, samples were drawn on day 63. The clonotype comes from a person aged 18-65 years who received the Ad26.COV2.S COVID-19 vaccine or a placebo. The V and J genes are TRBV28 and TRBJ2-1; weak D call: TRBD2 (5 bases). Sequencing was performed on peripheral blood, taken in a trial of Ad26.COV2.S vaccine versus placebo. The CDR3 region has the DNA TGTGCCAGCAGCGGCGGGTCTTTCTCCTACAATGAGCAGTTCTTC. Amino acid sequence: CASSGGSFSYNEQFF.